Below, one TCR beta chain is given with its context. CDR1 and CDR2 (germline): MNHEY, SVGAGI. The CDR3 contains 15 residues. With V trimmed by 5 bases and J by 4 bases, 6 bases remained unmatched. The sample is drawn from a study of blood T cell repertoires in COVID-19. This table comes from immunoSEQ multiplex PCR, and its TCRdb copy is limited to in-frame clones, with some not included. The table shows about 130,000 clones, with about 75% occurring only once. The chain uses TRBV6-5 and TRBJ2-1, with TRBD2 matching 9 bases. Material for sequencing was peripheral blood. The clonotype originates from an elderly man with acute or convalescent COVID-19. Here the CDR3 DNA reads TGTGCCAGCAGTCAAAGCGGGGGGAGGTACAATGAGCAGTTCTTC. It codes for CASSQSGGRYNEQFF.